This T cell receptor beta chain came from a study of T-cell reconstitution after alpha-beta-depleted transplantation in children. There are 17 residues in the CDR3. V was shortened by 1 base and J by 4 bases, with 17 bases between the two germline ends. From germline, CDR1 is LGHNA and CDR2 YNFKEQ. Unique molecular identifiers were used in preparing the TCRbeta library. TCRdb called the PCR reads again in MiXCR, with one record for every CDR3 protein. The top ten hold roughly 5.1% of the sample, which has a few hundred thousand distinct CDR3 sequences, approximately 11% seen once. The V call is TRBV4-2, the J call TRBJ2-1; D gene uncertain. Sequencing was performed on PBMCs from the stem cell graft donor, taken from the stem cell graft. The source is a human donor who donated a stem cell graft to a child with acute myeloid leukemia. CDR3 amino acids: CASSQGGGALSYNEQFF. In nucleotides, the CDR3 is TGTGCCAGCAGCCAAGGTGGCGGAGCCCTCTCATACAATGAGCAGTTCTTC.